The subject of this entry is one T cell receptor beta chain. No antigen is known for it. This entry belongs to a study of beta chain features in type 1 diabetes. Study details: Examined across all samples were roughly 110,000,000 sorted cells. Regarding the study as a whole: A moderate, significant TCRB CDR3 shortening appeared in type 1 diabetes across four CD4+ subsets.

Trimming took 0 bases from V and 5 from J, leaving 12 bases between them. CDR1 and CDR2 (germline): SGHRS, YFSETQ. This CDR3 comprises 14 residues. Sequencing targeted expressed TCRB transcripts, as all isolated RNA had been reverse transcribed. This table comes from immunoSEQ multiplex PCR, and its TCRdb copy is limited to in-frame clones, with some not included. The table has about 190,000 clones, approximately 7.8% seen once. The clonotype was recovered from a woman in her forties with type 1 diabetes. The chain couples TRBV5-1 to TRBJ2-7, with D possibly matching TRBD1 (6 bases). Sequencing was carried out using central memory CD4+ T cells from blood. DNA for the CDR3: TGCGCCAGCAGCTTGGCCACTAGGGGGAACGAGCAGTACTTC. Translating gives CASSLATRGNEQYF.